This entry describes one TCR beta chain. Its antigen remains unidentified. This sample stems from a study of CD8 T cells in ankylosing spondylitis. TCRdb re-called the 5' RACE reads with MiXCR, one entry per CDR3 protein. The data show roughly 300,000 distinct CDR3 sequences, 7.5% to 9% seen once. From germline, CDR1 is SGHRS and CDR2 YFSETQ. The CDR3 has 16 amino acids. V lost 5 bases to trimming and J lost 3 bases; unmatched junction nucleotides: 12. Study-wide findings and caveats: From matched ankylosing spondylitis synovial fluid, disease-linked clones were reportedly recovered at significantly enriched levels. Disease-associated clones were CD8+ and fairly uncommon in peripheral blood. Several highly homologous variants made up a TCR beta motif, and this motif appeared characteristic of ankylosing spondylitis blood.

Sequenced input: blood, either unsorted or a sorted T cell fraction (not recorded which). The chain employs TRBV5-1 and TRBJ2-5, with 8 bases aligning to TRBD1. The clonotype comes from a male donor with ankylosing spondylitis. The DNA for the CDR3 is TGCGCCAGCAGGTCTACAGGGGGAGGACGGGAAGAGACCCAGTACTTC. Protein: CASRSTGGGREETQYF.